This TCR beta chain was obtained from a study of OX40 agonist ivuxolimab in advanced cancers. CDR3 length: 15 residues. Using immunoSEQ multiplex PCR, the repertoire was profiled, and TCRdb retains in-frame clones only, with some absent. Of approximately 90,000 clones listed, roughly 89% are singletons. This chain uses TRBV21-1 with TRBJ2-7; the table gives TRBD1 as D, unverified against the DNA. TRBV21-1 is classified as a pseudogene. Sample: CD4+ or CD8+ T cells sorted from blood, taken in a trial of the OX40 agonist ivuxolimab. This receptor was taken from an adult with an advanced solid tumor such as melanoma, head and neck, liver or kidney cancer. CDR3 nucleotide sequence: TGTGCCAGCAGCAAGTACAGACAGATCAACTACGAGCAGTACTTC. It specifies CASSKYRQINYEQYF.